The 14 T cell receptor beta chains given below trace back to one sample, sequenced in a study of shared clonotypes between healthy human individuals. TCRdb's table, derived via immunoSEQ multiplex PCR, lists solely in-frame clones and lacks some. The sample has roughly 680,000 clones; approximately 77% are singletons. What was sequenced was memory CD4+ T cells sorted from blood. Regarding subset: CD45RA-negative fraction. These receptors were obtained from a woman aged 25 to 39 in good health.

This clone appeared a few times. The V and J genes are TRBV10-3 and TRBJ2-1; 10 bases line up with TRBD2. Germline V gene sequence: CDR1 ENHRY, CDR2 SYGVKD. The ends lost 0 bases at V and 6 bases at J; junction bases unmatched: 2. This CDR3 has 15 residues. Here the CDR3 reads CAISESGLASNEQFF. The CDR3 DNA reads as TGTGCCATCAGTGAGTCGGGACTAGCGTCCAATGAGCAGTTCTTC.

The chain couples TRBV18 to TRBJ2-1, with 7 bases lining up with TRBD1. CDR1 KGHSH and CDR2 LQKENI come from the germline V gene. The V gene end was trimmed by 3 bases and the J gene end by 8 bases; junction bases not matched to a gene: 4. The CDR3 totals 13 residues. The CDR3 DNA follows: TGTGCCAGCTCACCTTACAGGGGCGATGAGCAGTTCTTC. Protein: CASSPYRGDEQFF.

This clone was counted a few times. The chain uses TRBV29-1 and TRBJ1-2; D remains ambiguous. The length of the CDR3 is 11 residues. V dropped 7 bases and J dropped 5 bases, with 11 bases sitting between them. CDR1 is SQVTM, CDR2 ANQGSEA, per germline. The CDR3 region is CSALYGYGYTF. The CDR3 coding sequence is TGCAGCGCCTTATACGGGTATGGCTACACCTTC.

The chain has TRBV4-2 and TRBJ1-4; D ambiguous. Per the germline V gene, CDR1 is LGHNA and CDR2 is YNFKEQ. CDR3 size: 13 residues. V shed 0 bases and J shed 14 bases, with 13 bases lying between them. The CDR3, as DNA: TGTGCCAGCAGCCAAGATATGGAGACGAAGCTGTTTTTT. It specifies CASSQDMETKLFF.

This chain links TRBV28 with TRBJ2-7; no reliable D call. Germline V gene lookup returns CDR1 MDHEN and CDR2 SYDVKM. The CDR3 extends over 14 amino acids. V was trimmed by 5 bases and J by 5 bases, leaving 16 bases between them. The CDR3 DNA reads TGTGCCAGCAGTCTTTTTTCGAGCAGGCACGAGCAGTACTTC. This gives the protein CASSLFSSRHEQYF.

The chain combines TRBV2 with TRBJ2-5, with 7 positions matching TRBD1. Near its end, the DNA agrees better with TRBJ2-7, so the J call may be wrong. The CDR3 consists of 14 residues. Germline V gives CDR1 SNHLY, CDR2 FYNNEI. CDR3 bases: TGTGCCAGCAGAATGACAGGACAGGTCTACGAGCAGTACTTC. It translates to CASRMTGQVYEQYF.

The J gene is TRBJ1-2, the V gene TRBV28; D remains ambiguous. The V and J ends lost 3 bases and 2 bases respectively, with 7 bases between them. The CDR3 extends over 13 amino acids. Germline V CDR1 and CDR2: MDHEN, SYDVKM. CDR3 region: CASSLAVNYGYTF. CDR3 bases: TGTGCCAGCAGTTTGGCGGTCAACTATGGCTACACCTTC.

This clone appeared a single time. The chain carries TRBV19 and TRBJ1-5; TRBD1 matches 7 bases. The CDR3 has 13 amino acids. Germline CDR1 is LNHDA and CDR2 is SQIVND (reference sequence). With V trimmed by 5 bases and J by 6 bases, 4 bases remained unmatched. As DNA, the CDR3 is TGTGCCAGTAGTTTTTACAGGGGTCAGCCCCAGCATTTT. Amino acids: CASSFYRGQPQHF.

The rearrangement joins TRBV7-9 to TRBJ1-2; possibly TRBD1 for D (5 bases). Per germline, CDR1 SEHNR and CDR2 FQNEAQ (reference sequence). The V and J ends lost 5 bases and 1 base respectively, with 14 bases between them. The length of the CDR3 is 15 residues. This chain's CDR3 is CASSAHNRINYGYTF. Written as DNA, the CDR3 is TGTGCCAGCAGCGCCCACAACAGGATTAACTATGGCTACACCTTC.

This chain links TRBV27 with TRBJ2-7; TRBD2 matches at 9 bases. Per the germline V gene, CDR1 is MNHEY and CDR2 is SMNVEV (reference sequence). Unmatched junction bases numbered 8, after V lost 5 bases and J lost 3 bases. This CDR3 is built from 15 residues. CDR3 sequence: CASSRGNSGSYEQYF. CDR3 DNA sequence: TGTGCCAGCAGTCGGGGTAATAGCGGGAGCTACGAGCAGTACTTC.

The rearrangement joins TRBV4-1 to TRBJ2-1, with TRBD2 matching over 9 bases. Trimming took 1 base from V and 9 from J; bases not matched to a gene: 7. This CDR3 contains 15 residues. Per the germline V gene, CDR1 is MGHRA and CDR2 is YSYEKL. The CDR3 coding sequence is TGCGCCAGCAGCCAAGTTCCTAGCGGGACTCGTGAGCAGTTCTTC. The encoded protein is CASSQVPSGTREQFF.

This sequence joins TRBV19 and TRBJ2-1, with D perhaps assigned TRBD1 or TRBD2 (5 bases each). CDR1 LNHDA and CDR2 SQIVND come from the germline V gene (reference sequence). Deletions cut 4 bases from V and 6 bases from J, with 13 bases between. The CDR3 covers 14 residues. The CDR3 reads CASSTRGVGNEQFF. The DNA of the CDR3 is TGTGCCAGTAGTACCCGAGGGGTTGGCAATGAGCAGTTCTTC.

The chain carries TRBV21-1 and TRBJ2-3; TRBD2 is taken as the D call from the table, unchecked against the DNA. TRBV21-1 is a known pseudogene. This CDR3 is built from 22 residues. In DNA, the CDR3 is TGTGCCAGCAGCAAGACAGACGTGAGGACTAGCGGGAGGGCCGGAGGGTCAGATACGCAGTATTTT. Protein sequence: CASSKTDVRTSGRAGGSDTQYF.

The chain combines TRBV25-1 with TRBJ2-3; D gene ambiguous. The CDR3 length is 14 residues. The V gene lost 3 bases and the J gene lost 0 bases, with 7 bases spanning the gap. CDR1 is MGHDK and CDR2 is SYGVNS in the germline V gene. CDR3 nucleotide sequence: TGTGCCAGCAGTGACTGGCGGAGCACAGATACGCAGTATTTT. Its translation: CASSDWRSTDTQYF.